The 9 T cell receptor beta chains presented below share a single source sample, sequenced in a study of T cell repertoires in cytomegalovirus infection. Antigen specificity for these receptors is unknown. TCRdb called the reads again in MiXCR, with one record for every CDR3 protein. Of about 830,000 distinct CDR3 sequences listed, less than 35% are singletons. The sample consisted of cultured CD8+ T cells from PBMCs, taken from culture after CMV antigen stimulation. All receptors derive from a human donor in good health (CMV status not recorded). Some clones in this sample may be carry-over from other donors' samples.

This chain uses TRBV9 with TRBJ2-5; D not certain. Germline lookup yields CDR1 SGDLS and CDR2 YYNGEE. There are 12 residues in the CDR3. Trimming removed 2 bases at V and 5 bases at J, with 7 bases between. For the CDR3, the DNA is TGTGCCAGCAGCGTCAGTGGGGAGACCCAGTACTTC. Its protein is CASSVSGETQYF. The full variable domain, rest sourced from reference TRBV9 and TRBJ2-5, is DSGVTQTPKHLITATGQRVTLRCSPRSGDLSVYWYQQSLDQGLQFLIQYYNGEERAKGNILERFSAQQFPDLHSELNLSSLELGDSALYFCASSVSGETQYFGPGTRLLVL.

The CDR3 loop is CASSLGIETQYF. Here the CDR3 DNA reads TGTGCCAGCAGCTTAGGGATCGAGACCCAGTACTTC. V gene TRBV7-6 combines with J gene TRBJ2-5; D gene uncertain. Germline V CDR1 and CDR2: SGHVS, FNYEAQ. The length of the CDR3 is 12 residues. The V end lost 1 base, the J end lost 5 bases, and 5 bases lay between the germline ends. The variable domain in full, with the rest retrieved from reference TRBV7-6 and TRBJ2-5, is GAGVSQSPRYKVTKRGQDVALRCDPISGHVSLYWYRQALGQGPEFLTYFNYEAQQDKSGLPNDRFSAERPEGSISTLTIQRTEQRDSAMYRCASSLGIETQYFGPGTRLLVL.

This clonotype was seen a single time. This chain links TRBV19 with TRBJ2-7; no definite D call. Germline loops: CDR1 LNHDA, CDR2 SQIVND (reference sequence). V dropped 7 bases and J dropped 2 bases, with 15 bases sitting between them. The CDR3 is made up of 14 amino acids. DNA for the CDR3: TGTGCCAGTATGACGGGCAACGGTCCCTACGAGCAGTACTTC. Amino acids: CASMTGNGPYEQYF.

This chain joins TRBV5-1 and TRBJ2-7, with D tentatively TRBD1 (5 bases). Germline V lookup: CDR1 SGHRS, CDR2 YFSETQ. V was clipped by 3 bases and J by 3 bases, with 13 bases between them. This CDR3 is 14 amino acids long. The DNA of the CDR3 is TGCGCCAGCAGCTCCCTGCCAGGGCTCTACGAGCAGTACTTC. As protein: CASSSLPGLYEQYF.

The J gene is TRBJ2-3, the V gene TRBV6-5; 8 positions agree with TRBD1. The CDR3 has 12 residues. V dropped 6 bases and J dropped 9; count of bases not matched to a gene: 5. CDR1 and CDR2 from the germline V gene are MNHEY and SVGAGI. CDR3: CASSPDRVTQYF. The CDR3 DNA is TGTGCCAGCAGCCCGGACAGGGTGACGCAGTATTTT.

This clonotype came up many times. The gene calls are TRBV10-3 and TRBJ1-5; weak D call: TRBD1 (5 bases). The germline V and J ends were trimmed by 6 bases and 0 bases, with 9 bases remaining between them. Germline V gene data show CDR1 as ENHRY and CDR2 as SYGVKD. This CDR3 contains 14 residues. The CDR3 nucleotides are TGTGCCATCAGCCGCAGGGATAGCAATCAGCCCCAGCATTTT. It specifies CAISRRDSNQPQHF.

This clonotype was counted only a few times. The V and J genes are TRBV4-1 and TRBJ2-5; 10 positions agree with TRBD2. The length of the CDR3 is 15 residues. From germline, CDR1 is MGHRA and CDR2 YSYEKL. J gave up 0 bases and V 7 bases, and 5 bases lay outside the gene matches. The CDR3 loop reads CASTFSGGYQETQYF. In DNA form, the CDR3 reads TGCGCCAGCACGTTTAGCGGGGGGTACCAAGAGACCCAGTACTTC.

Many counts were recorded for this clonotype. The V gene is TRBV7-2, the J gene TRBJ2-3; the match to TRBD2 covers 8 bases. The germline CDR1 and CDR2 sequences are SGHTA and FQGNSA. This CDR3 region has 16 residues. With 5 bases clipped from V and 2 bases from J, the junction kept 9 bases outside the gene matches. The CDR3 loop is CASSPRTSYYTDTQYF. DNA for the CDR3: TGTGCCAGCAGCCCACGGACTAGCTATTACACAGATACGCAGTATTTT.

The chain's CDR3 is CASSSNPWGNTIYF. The CDR3, as DNA: TGTGCCAGCAGTTCGAATCCTTGGGGAAACACCATATATTTT. The chain carries TRBV27 and TRBJ1-3; D gene unclear. Trimming left V 4 bases short and J 4 bases short, with 11 bases between. This CDR3 has 14 amino acids. Germline CDR1 reads MNHEY; CDR2 reads SMNVEV (reference sequence).